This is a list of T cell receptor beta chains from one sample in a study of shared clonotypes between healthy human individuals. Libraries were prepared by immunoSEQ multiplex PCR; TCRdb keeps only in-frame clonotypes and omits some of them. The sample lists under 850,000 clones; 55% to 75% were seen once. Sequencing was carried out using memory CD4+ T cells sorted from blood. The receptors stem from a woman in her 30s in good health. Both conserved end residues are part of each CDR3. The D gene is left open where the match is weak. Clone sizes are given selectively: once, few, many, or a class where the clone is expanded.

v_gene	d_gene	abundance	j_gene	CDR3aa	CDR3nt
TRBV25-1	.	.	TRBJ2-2	CASSEISDNTGELFF	TGTGCCAGCAGTGAAATATCAGATAACACCGGGGAGCTGTTTTTT
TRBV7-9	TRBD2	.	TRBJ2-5	CASSFGTTVQETQYF	TGTGCCAGCAGCTTTGGGACTACCGTACAAGAGACCCAGTACTTC
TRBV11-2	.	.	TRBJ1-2	CASSVAINYGYTF	TGTGCCAGCAGCGTAGCTATTAACTATGGCTACACCTTC
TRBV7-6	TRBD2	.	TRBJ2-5	CASSLDSREGTRTQYF	TGTGCCAGCAGCTTAGATAGTCGGGAGGGGACACGGACCCAGTACTTC
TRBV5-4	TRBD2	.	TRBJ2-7	CASSFPGGPNAEQYF	TGTGCCAGCAGCTTCCCGGGAGGGCCTAATGCCGAGCAGTACTTC
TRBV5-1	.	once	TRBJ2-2	CASSSGRANTGELFF	TGCGCCAGCAGCTCCGGGCGGGCGAACACCGGGGAGCTGTTTTTT
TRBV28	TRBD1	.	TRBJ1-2	CASSAGQGNNYGYTF	TGTGCCAGCAGTGCGGGACAGGGTAATAACTATGGCTACACCTTC
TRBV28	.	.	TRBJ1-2	CASSATVYGYTF	TGTGCCAGCAGTGCGACAGTCTATGGCTACACCTTC
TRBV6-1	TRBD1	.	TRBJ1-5	CASSEADRGGQPQHF	TGTGCCAGCAGTGAGGCCGACAGGGGAGGGCAGCCCCAGCATTTT
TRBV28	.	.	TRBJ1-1	CASSFLTGRNTEAFF	TGTGCCAGCAGTTTTCTAACAGGGAGGAACACTGAAGCTTTCTTT
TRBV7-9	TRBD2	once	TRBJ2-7	CASSGRSGSRYEQYF	TGTGCCAGCAGCGGACGAAGCGGGAGTCGTTACGAGCAGTACTTC
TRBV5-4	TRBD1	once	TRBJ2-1	CASREDRVENNEQFF	TGTGCCAGCAGAGAGGACAGGGTGGAGAACAATGAGCAGTTCTTC
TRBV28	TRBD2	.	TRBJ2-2	CASSTPGGGTGELFF	TGTGCCAGCAGTACCCCGGGGGGTGGGACCGGGGAGCTGTTTTTT
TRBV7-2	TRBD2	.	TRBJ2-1	CASSETSGPYGEQFF	TGTGCCAGCAGCGAGACTAGCGGGCCTTATGGTGAGCAGTTCTTC
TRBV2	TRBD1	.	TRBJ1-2	CASNFWTGDGYTF	TGTGCCAGCAACTTTTGGACAGGAGATGGCTACACCTTC
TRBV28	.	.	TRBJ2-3	CASSLVGRGTDTQYF	TGTGCCAGCAGTTTGGTAGGGCGCGGAACAGATACGCAGTATTTT
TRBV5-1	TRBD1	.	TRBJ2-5	CASRSGQGETQYF	TGCGCCAGCAGATCCGGACAGGGCGAGACCCAGTACTTC
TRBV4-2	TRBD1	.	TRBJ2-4	CASSQGTGVAKNIQYF	TGTGCCAGCAGCCAAGGGACAGGGGTGGCCAAAAACATTCAGTACTTC
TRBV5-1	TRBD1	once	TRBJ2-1	CASSSLGTGGERQFF	TGCGCCAGCAGCTCCCTAGGGACAGGGGGCGAAAGGCAGTTCTTC
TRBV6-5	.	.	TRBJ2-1	CASEQYNEQFF	TGTGCCAGTGAACAGTACAATGAGCAGTTCTTC
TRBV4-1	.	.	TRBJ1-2	CASSQPAIGVGYGYTF	TGCGCCAGCAGCCAACCGGCCATTGGGGTAGGCTATGGCTACACCTTC
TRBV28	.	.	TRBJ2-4	CASSFPDLAKNIQYF	TGTGCCAGCAGTTTTCCGGACCTAGCCAAAAACATTCAGTACTTC
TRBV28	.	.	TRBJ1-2	CASSLPETFWGYGYTF	TGTGCCAGCAGTTTACCCGAGACCTTCTGGGGATATGGCTACACCTTC
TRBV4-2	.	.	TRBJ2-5	CASSQGAPGTQYF	TGTGCCAGCAGCCAAGGGGCTCCAGGCACCCAGTACTTC
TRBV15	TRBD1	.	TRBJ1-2	CATSRDRGNYGYTF	TGTGCCACCAGCAGGGACAGGGGAAACTATGGCTACACCTTC
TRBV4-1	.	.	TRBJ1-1	CASSQRQGYTEAFF	TGCGCCAGCAGCCAAAGGCAGGGTTACACTGAAGCTTTCTTT
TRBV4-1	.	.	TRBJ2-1	CASSQWRGSGEQFF	TGCGCCAGCAGCCAATGGAGGGGGAGCGGTGAGCAGTTCTTC
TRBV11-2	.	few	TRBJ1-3	CASSLGEISGNTIYF	TGTGCCAGCAGCTTAGGGGAAATCTCTGGAAACACCATATATTTT
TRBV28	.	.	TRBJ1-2	CASSTGGASYGYTF	TGTGCCAGCAGTACGGGGGGTGCCTCCTATGGCTACACCTTC
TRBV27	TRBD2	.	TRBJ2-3	CASSYQTSILTDTQYF	TGTGCCAGCAGTTACCAGACTAGCATACTGACAGATACGCAGTATTTT
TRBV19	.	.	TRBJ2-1	CASSIFPSNEQFF	TGTGCCAGTAGTATATTCCCCAGCAATGAGCAGTTCTTC
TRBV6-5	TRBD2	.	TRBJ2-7	CASINPGGSYEQYF	TGTGCCAGCATCAACCCGGGGGGGTCCTACGAGCAGTACTTC
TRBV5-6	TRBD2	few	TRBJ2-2	CASSLVTSDHTGELFF	TGTGCCAGCAGCTTGGTTACTAGCGACCACACCGGGGAGCTGTTTTTT
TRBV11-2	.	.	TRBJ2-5	CASSERGRAEETQYF	TGTGCCAGCAGCGAGAGGGGACGGGCGGAAGAGACCCAGTACTTC
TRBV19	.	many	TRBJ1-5	CASSRTGDQPQHF	TGTGCCAGTAGTAGGACGGGGGATCAGCCCCAGCATTTT
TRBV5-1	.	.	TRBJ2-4	CASSLGLDLENIQYF	TGCGCCAGCAGCTTGGGTCTAGATCTCGAAAACATTCAGTACTTC
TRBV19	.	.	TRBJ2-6	CASSPQGVHSGANVLTF	TGTGCCAGTAGCCCGCAGGGAGTACACTCTGGGGCCAACGTCCTGACTTTC
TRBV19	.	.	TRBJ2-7	CASSTPKPGLYEQYF	TGTGCCAGTAGTACCCCCAAGCCGGGACTGTACGAGCAGTACTTC
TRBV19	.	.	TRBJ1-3	CASSHRQSSGNTIYF	TGTGCCAGTAGTCACCGACAGAGCTCTGGAAACACCATATATTTT
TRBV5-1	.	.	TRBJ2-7	CASSLWGEGGYEQYF	TGCGCCAGCAGCTTGTGGGGAGAGGGGGGCTACGAGCAGTACTTC
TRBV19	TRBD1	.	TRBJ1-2	CATLNRGQGRGYTF	TGTGCCACTTTAAACAGGGGGCAGGGTCGAGGCTACACCTTC
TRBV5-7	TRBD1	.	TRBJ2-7	CASNAGTGLRCDYEQYF	TGTGCCAGCAACGCCGGGACAGGGTTAAGGTGCGACTACGAGCAGTACTTC
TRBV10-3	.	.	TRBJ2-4	CAISDWGGAKNIQYF	TGTGCCATCAGTGATTGGGGAGGAGCCAAAAACATTCAGTACTTC
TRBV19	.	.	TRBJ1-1	CASSIGMSGNTEAFF	TGTGCCAGTAGTATCGGTATGTCTGGGAACACTGAAGCTTTCTTT
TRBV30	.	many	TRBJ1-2	CAWSVGRGAYGYTF	TGTGCCTGGAGTGTCGGTCGGGGCGCCTATGGCTACACCTTC